What follows are 9 T cell receptor beta chains derived from one specimen sequenced in a study of Ad26.COV2.S vaccination and SARS-CoV-2 variants (dated by TCRdb to the early 2020s). Explained via the paper, the treatment or condition label denotes: some 19 received Ad26.COV2.S at low or high dose, single or two shots; a few received placebo; per-sample allocation not given. Repertoires of vaccine and placebo recipients were sequenced from samples collected on day 63 after the first injection. The library relied on the immunoSEQ multiplex PCR assay. TCRdb stores this immuneACCESS table with in-frame sequences only. Part of the clones is absent; in the studies checked, under half of the shortfall reflects unresolved V genes, and no reason is known for the rest. In all, the sample holds a few hundred thousand clones, and 87% of those were seen once. About 3.5% of the sample rests with the top ten.

The specimen comprised peripheral blood, sampled in a trial of Ad26.COV2.S vaccine versus placebo. The source is a person between 18 and 60 years old who received the Ad26.COV2.S COVID-19 vaccine or a placebo.

The V gene is TRBV7-3, the J gene TRBJ2-7; 12 positions match TRBD1. J was trimmed by 6 bases and V by 2 bases; bases with no gene match: 8. The CDR3 has 16 residues. CDR1 is SGHTA, CDR2 FQGTGA, per germline. The CDR3 DNA reads TGTGCCAGCAGCTTATGGGGGACAGGGGGCTGGAGCGAGCAGTACTTC. Amino acid sequence: CASSLWGTGGWSEQYF.

The V gene is TRBV6-5, the J gene TRBJ2-2; D is possibly TRBD1 or TRBD2 (5 bases each). From germline, CDR1 is MNHEY and CDR2 SVGAGI. V lost 5 bases, J lost 5 bases, and 12 bases lay in between. The CDR3 contains 14 residues. Here the CDR3 DNA reads TGTGCCAGCAGTACACATGGGGGAACCGGGGAGCTGTTTTTT. This codes for CASSTHGGTGELFF.

This clone was recorded a few times. The gene calls are TRBV19 and TRBJ1-3, with D unresolved. CDR1 is LNHDA and CDR2 is SQIVND in the germline V gene (reference sequence). Between the trimmed V and J ends, which lost 3 bases and 4 bases, there was a span of 4 bases. The CDR3 totals 12 residues. The CDR3 DNA reads as TGTGCCAGTAGTATTAAAGGAAACACCATATATTTT. Its translation is CASSIKGNTIYF.

The CDR3 region has the DNA TGCGCCAGCAGACCCCGACAGGGGTTGAATGAAAAACTGTTTTTT. It is translated as CASRPRQGLNEKLFF. The chain is built from TRBV5-1 and TRBJ1-4; 8 bases agree with TRBD1. Germline CDR1 SGHRS, CDR2 YFSETQ. This CDR3 has 15 residues. After removal of 5 bases from V and 5 bases from J, the junction contained 8 bases not matched to a gene.

This chain joins TRBV7-9 and TRBJ2-7, with TRBD1 matching 9 bases. V gave up 4 bases and J gave up 0 bases; unmatched junction bases: 4. Germline V lookup: CDR1 SEHNR, CDR2 FQNEAQ (reference sequence). The CDR3 totals 15 residues. CDR3 sequence reads: CASSYPGQGSYEQYF. The CDR3, as DNA: TGTGCCAGCAGCTATCCGGGACAGGGCTCCTACGAGCAGTACTTC.

The gene calls are TRBV5-4 and TRBJ1-6; D call uncertain. Trimming stripped 4 bases from V and 8 bases from J, with 7 bases between. CDR3 length equals 12 residues. Germline values: CDR1 SGHNT, CDR2 YYREEE (reference sequence). CDR3 DNA: TGTGCCAGCAGCGCCGGAGATTCACCCCTCCACTTT. It translates to CASSAGDSPLHF.

The V and J genes are TRBV30 and TRBJ1-5; 10 bases map to TRBD1. The CDR3 covers 15 residues. Germline CDR1 and CDR2: GTSNPN and SVGIG (reference sequence). The junction had 3 bases not matched to a gene; V was cut back by 1 base and J by 3 bases. CDR3 coding DNA: TGTGCCTGGAGTGCCGGGACAGGGGCCAATCAGCCCCAGCATTTT. This gives the protein CAWSAGTGANQPQHF. The variable domain in full, completed from reference TRBV30 and TRBJ1-5, reads SQTIHQWPATLVQPVGSPLSLECTVEGTSNPNLYWYRQAAGRGLQLLFYSVGIGQISSEVPQNLSASRPQDRQFILSSKKLLLSDSGFYLCAWSAGTGANQPQHFGDGTRLSIL.

CDR3 sequence (DNA): TGCGCCAGCAGCCAAGATTTGGGGCCCCTTGACACTTCTGGAAACACCATATATTTT. Its translation: CASSQDLGPLDTSGNTIYF. The gene calls are TRBV4-1 and TRBJ1-3; possibly TRBD1 for D (5 bases). The CDR3 is 19 residues long. Germline CDR1 MGHRA, CDR2 YSYEKL. V lost 0 bases to trimming and J lost 1 base, with 19 bases between them.

About this clone: The CDR3 ends on some other residue instead of the conserved phenylalanine or tryptophan, so this is likely a read error. It is unclear where the CDR3 begins or ends on the DNA, so no DNA is shown, and the CDR3 is as TCRdb lists it. The V gene is TRBV2, the J gene TRBJ2-7. CDR1 is SNHLY and CDR2 is FYNNEI in the germline V gene. Including both end residues, the CDR3 is 13 amino acids long. This CDR3 reads CASSEAPMGSYLG.